This record covers a single T cell receptor (beta chain). J was trimmed by 2 bases and V by 4 bases; bases with no gene match: 3. Germline-derived CDR1 and CDR2 are SGHAT and FQNNGV. This CDR3 comprises 14 residues. This entry comes from a study of blood T cell repertoires in COVID-19. Study as a whole: There were acute and convalescent COVID-19 samples, and they came from the United States, Italy and Spain. In each case, the material was cDNA or gDNA derived from T cells, B-cell-depleted T cells, or PBMCs.

Under the authors' procedure: Scientists estimated how many nucleated cells there were by amplifying reference gene primers. Profiled with immunoSEQ multiplex PCR; TCRdb holds only in-frame clones, not every one. V and J calls plus clone size are reproduced from that table; the DNA served to infer D and trimming. The data show about 220,000 clones, 75% to 85% seen once. Input material: peripheral blood. The chain joins TRBV11-2 to TRBJ2-7, with TRBD2 matching over 9 bases. This sequence originates from a man in his fifties with active or convalescent COVID-19. CDR3 nucleotide sequence: TGTGCCAGCAGCTGGGCGGGAGGGGCCTACGAGCAGTACTTC. It specifies CASSWAGGAYEQYF.